What follows are 22 T cell receptor beta chains derived from one specimen sequenced in a study of T cells in localized non-small cell lung cancer. This table comes from immunoSEQ multiplex PCR, and its TCRdb copy is limited to in-frame clones, with some not included. Of tens of thousands of clones in the sample, 75% to 90% are singletons; the top ten hold 5.2%. The sequencing used peripheral blood, collected before any cancer treatment. The receptor set was obtained from a woman aged 35 to 70 with stage I lung adenocarcinoma.

V is TRBV5-6 and J is TRBJ1-2; the match to TRBD1 covers 8 bases. Germline V gene sequence: CDR1 SGHDT, CDR2 YYEEEE. J gave up 4 bases and V 1 base, and 6 bases lay outside the gene matches. CDR3 length: 15 residues. CDR3: CASSLKDRVFYGYTF. CDR3 coding DNA: TGTGCCAGCAGCTTGAAGGACAGGGTGTTCTATGGCTACACCTTC.

CDR3 sequence reads: CASSLDAEAFF. The CDR3 DNA reads TGTGCCAGCAGCTTAGACGCCGAAGCTTTCTTT. The chain couples TRBV7-9 to TRBJ1-1; D uncertain. Trimming cost V 1 base and J 8 bases, with 5 bases left between them. The CDR3 totals 11 residues. Per germline, CDR1 SEHNR and CDR2 FQNEAQ (reference sequence).

V usage is TRBV7-6 and J usage is TRBJ2-2, with TRBD1 identical over 10 bases. V shed 4 bases, J shed 3 bases, and the junction held 2 bases outside the gene matches. Germline V gene lookup returns CDR1 SGHVS and CDR2 FNYEAQ. This CDR3 region has 15 residues. CDR3 amino acids: CASSSGQGDTGELFF. CDR3 sequence (DNA): TGTGCCAGCAGCTCTGGACAGGGGGACACCGGGGAGCTGTTTTTT.

As for this clone: Other nucleotide sequences from this sample produce the same CDR3. The rearrangement uses TRBV5-1 and TRBJ2-5; D gene ambiguous. The CDR3 is 11 amino acids. The germline V gene has CDR1 SGHRS and CDR2 YFSETQ. Trimming left V 0 bases short and J 3 bases short, with 0 bases between. The CDR3 reads CASSLEETQYF. CDR3 in DNA: TGCGCCAGCAGCTTGGAAGAGACCCAGTACTTC. Drawing the rest from reference TRBV5-1 and TRBJ2-5, the complete variable domain is KAGVTQTPRYLIKTRGQQVTLSCSPISGHRSVSWYQQTPGQGLQFLFEYFSETQRNKGNFPGRFSGRQFSNSRSEMNVSTLELGDSALYLCASSLEETQYFGPGTRLLVL.

The chain is built from TRBV6-5 and TRBJ2-7; D remains unclear. Trimming took off 7 bases at V and 1 base at J, with 14 bases between the two ends. CDR3 length equals 14 residues. CDR1 and CDR2 from the germline V gene are MNHEY and SVGAGI. The CDR3 here is CASKTKSESYEQYF. The CDR3 DNA reads TGTGCCAGCAAAACCAAATCTGAATCCTACGAGCAGTACTTC.

The CDR3: CASSLFTDTQYF. The CDR3 region has the DNA TGTGCCAGCAGCCTCTTCACAGATACGCAGTATTTT. V usage is TRBV7-2 and J usage is TRBJ2-3; D gene uncertain. CDR3 length: 12 residues. Germline CDR1 reads SGHTA; CDR2 reads FQGNSA. V lost 5 bases to trimming and J lost 2 bases, with 5 bases between them.

The gene calls are TRBV6-1 and TRBJ1-6; possible D gene TRBD1, 6 bases. Trimming pared 0 bases from V and 6 bases from J, leaving 12 bases between. The CDR3 is made up of 16 amino acids. CDR1 and CDR2 from the germline V gene are MNHNS and SASEGT. CDR3 region: CASSEALGQTNSPLHF. CDR3 bases: TGTGCCAGCAGTGAAGCTTTAGGACAGACTAATTCACCCCTCCACTTT.

This clone showed up just once. The chain joins TRBV28 to TRBJ1-4; 11 nucleotides match TRBD1. V lost 5 bases to trimming and J lost 7 bases; unmatched junction nucleotides: 3. The germline V gene has CDR1 MDHEN and CDR2 SYDVKM. The CDR3 runs to 14 residues. CDR3 amino acids: CASSGQGAREKLFF. In nucleotides, the CDR3 is TGTGCCAGCAGTGGACAGGGGGCACGTGAAAAACTGTTTTTT.

This chain connects TRBV11-1 to TRBJ2-5; 8 positions agree with TRBD1. J gave up 2 bases and V 5 bases, and 4 bases lay outside the gene matches. The CDR3 contains 14 residues. CDR1 SGHAT and CDR2 FQDESV come from the germline V gene (reference sequence). CDR3 sequence (DNA): TGTGCCAGCAGCCGAGACAGGGGTCAAGAGACCCAGTACTTC. It yields the protein CASSRDRGQETQYF.

This clone has just one count. The genes are TRBV30 and TRBJ1-4, with no clear D. V was shortened by 3 bases and J by 5 bases, with 7 bases between the two germline ends. CDR1 and CDR2 (germline): GTSNPN, SVGIG (reference sequence). CDR3 size: 12 residues. The CDR3 loop reads CAWRARNEKLFF. DNA for the CDR3: TGTGCCTGGAGGGCCCGAAATGAAAAACTGTTTTTT.

The chain combines TRBV9 with TRBJ2-1, with D perhaps matching TRBD1 (6 bases). The germline V gene has CDR1 SGDLS and CDR2 YYNGEE. This CDR3 has 16 residues. The germline V and J ends were trimmed by 4 bases and 0 bases, with 14 bases remaining between them. The CDR3 spells CASSLGQMSSYNEQFF. CDR3 sequence (DNA): TGTGCCAGCAGCCTTGGACAGATGAGCTCCTACAATGAGCAGTTCTTC.

In its sample, this clone was seen once. This chain links TRBV5-1 with TRBJ1-3, with D possibly matching TRBD1 (6 bases). V was clipped by 1 base and J by 2 bases, with 7 bases between them. The germline V gene encodes CDR1 SGHRS and CDR2 YFSETQ. The CDR3 is 14 residues long. The DNA for the CDR3 is TGCGCCAGCAGCTTGACAGGGACTGGAAACACCATATATTTT. It is translated as CASSLTGTGNTIYF. Full variable domain (outside the CDR3, taken from reference TRBV5-1 and TRBJ1-3): KAGVTQTPRYLIKTRGQQVTLSCSPISGHRSVSWYQQTPGQGLQFLFEYFSETQRNKGNFPGRFSGRQFSNSRSEMNVSTLELGDSALYLCASSLTGTGNTIYFGEGSWLTVV.

The chain recombines TRBV6-5 with TRBJ1-4, with D uncertain. The CDR3 consists of 15 residues. Germline V gene data show CDR1 as MNHEY and CDR2 as SVGAGI. V was cut by 0 bases and J by 0 bases, with 5 bases left in between. The CDR3, as DNA: TGTGCCAGCAGTTACTCGGGATCAACTAATGAAAAACTGTTTTTT. It translates to CASSYSGSTNEKLFF.

The V call is TRBV7-6, the J call TRBJ2-7; D uncertain. The V gene's germline CDR1 is SGHVS and CDR2 FNYEAQ. The CDR3 extends over 11 amino acids. Trimming removed 5 bases at V and 5 bases at J, with 7 bases between. This chain's CDR3 is CASSALDEQYF. The CDR3 nucleotides read TGTGCCAGCAGCGCCCTCGACGAGCAGTACTTC.

V and J are TRBV6-4 and TRBJ1-5; D is ambiguous. The CDR3 consists of 13 residues. The V gene's germline CDR1 is MRHNA and CDR2 SNTAGT. Trimming removed 3 bases at V and 4 bases at J, with 7 bases between. The CDR3 loop reads CASSERENQPQHF. In DNA, the CDR3 is TGTGCCAGCAGTGAACGAGAAAATCAGCCCCAGCATTTT.

The chain joins TRBV5-1 to TRBJ1-1, with D unresolved. Germline V gene data show CDR1 as SGHRS and CDR2 as YFSETQ. The CDR3 spans 13 residues. V lost 4 bases to trimming and J lost 0 bases, with 7 bases between them. DNA for the CDR3: TGCGCCAGCAGCCCCTGGATGAACACTGAAGCTTTCTTT. Residues: CASSPWMNTEAFF.

This clone has just a few counts. The genes are TRBV30 and TRBJ1-1; D is possibly TRBD1 (6 bases). This CDR3 spans 11 amino acids. CDR1 and CDR2 (germline): GTSNPN, SVGIG (reference sequence). V gave up 5 bases and J gave up 13 bases, with 17 bases separating them. CDR3 sequence (DNA): TGTGCCTGGGTTACAGGGCCACGGGTTTTCTTT. Translating gives CAWVTGPRVFF.

The chain combines TRBV4-1 with TRBJ2-3; D may be TRBD2 (5 bases). The CDR3 contains 15 residues. Looked up from germline, CDR1 is MGHRA and CDR2 is YSYEKL. The V and J ends lost 0 bases and 2 bases respectively, with 9 bases between them. CDR3 in DNA: TGCGCCAGCAGCCAAGATGAGGGAACCACAGATACGCAGTATTTT. Translated: CASSQDEGTTDTQYF.

This clone was observed a few times. The chain carries TRBV6-1 and TRBJ2-2, with D possibly matching TRBD2 (6 bases). Trimming left V 6 bases short and J 8 bases short, with 19 bases between. Germline CDR1 MNHNS, CDR2 SASEGT. The CDR3 loop spans 15 amino acids. The CDR3 region has the DNA TGTGCCAGCAGCACCTTGGTCGGGGGTGGAGGGGAGCTGTTTTTT. Translated: CASSTLVGGGGELFF.

The J gene is TRBJ2-1, the V gene TRBV18, with D possibly TRBD1 on 5 matching bases. CDR1 and CDR2 (germline): KGHSH, LQKENI. V lost 2 bases, J lost 7 bases, and 9 bases lay in between. This CDR3 is 13 amino acids long. The CDR3, as DNA: TGTGCCAGCTCACCAGACAGTCAAAATGAGCAGTTCTTC. Its translation is CASSPDSQNEQFF. The variable domain in full, with the rest retrieved from reference TRBV18 and TRBJ2-1, is NAGVMQNPRHLVRRRGQEARLRCSPMKGHSHVYWYRQLPEEGLKFMVYLQKENIIDESGMPKERFSAEFPKEGPSILRIQQVVRGDSAAYFCASSPDSQNEQFFGPGTRLTVL.

The chain joins TRBV5-5 to TRBJ1-1; D unresolved. This CDR3 has 13 residues. V shed 0 bases and J shed 3 bases, with 6 bases lying between them. The germline V gene encodes CDR1 SGHKS and CDR2 YYEKEE (reference sequence). CDR3 nucleotide sequence: TGTGCCAGCAGCTTGGCCTATCACACTGAAGCTTTCTTT. Its translation: CASSLAYHTEAFF. Based on the CDR3 plus reference TRBV5-5 and TRBJ1-1, the full variable domain is DAGVTQSPTHLIKTRGQQVTLRCSPISGHKSVSWYQQVLGQGPQFIFQYYEKEERGRGNFPDRFSARQFPNYSSELNVNALLLGDSALYLCASSLAYHTEAFFGQGTRLTVV.

V and J are TRBV5-1 and TRBJ2-5; D may be TRBD1 (6 bases). Trimming removed 1 base at V and 3 bases at J, with 13 bases between. The CDR3 loop spans 15 amino acids. Per germline, CDR1 SGHRS and CDR2 YFSETQ. The CDR3: CASSLNRAQKETQYF. The CDR3 nucleotides are TGCGCCAGCAGCTTGAACAGGGCCCAGAAAGAGACCCAGTACTTC.